This T cell receptor beta chain emerged from a study of cytomegalovirus exposure and HLA in healthy donors. This clone showed up just a few times. PCR primers comprised 60 Vbeta and 13 Jbeta primers. Some clones are missing from TCRdb's copy, which holds only in-frame ones; the method was immunoSEQ multiplex PCR. Counted here are some 180,000 clones, 12% occurring once; the ten biggest clones make up 7.8%. CDR3 size: 15 residues. Germline-derived CDR1 and CDR2 are SEHNR and FQNEAQ (reference sequence). Losses at the gene ends were 5 bases for V and 4 bases for J; bases not matched to a gene: 10. V usage is TRBV7-9 and J usage is TRBJ2-5; 7 nucleotides agree with TRBD1. This TCR was sampled from a man aged 50-60 years in good health and CMV-seropositive. The sequencing input was PBMCs. The CDR3 DNA reads as TGTGCCAGCAGCATCACAGGGGTGGGTACAGAGACCCAGTACTTC. Translating gives CASSITGVGTETQYF. The variable domain in full, with the rest retrieved from reference TRBV7-9 and TRBJ2-5, is DTGVSQNPRHKITKRGQNVTFRCDPISEHNRLYWYRQTLGQGPEFLTYFQNEAQLEKSRLLSDRFSAERPKGSFSTLEIQRTEQGDSAMYLCASSITGVGTETQYFGPGTRLLVL.